The 8 T cell receptor beta chains below were found in one sample sequenced in a study of identical twins. TCRdb re-derived calls from the 5' RACE reads in MiXCR, one entry per CDR3 protein. The sample has 470,000 or so distinct CDR3 sequences; 24% are singletons. These data were also reused for a study on T cells expressing NK-cell markers.

The sample consisted of CD4+ T cells sorted from blood. The receptors shown here come from a young woman in good health.

J is TRBJ1-1 and V is TRBV5-1; a weak D match, TRBD1 (5 bases). Germline lookup yields CDR1 SGHRS and CDR2 YFSETQ. There are 16 residues in the CDR3. Trimming cost V 4 bases and J 5 bases, with 21 bases left between them. The CDR3 bases are TGCGCCAGCAGCCTCACTAAACAGGTCAGAACAACTGAAGCTTTCTTT. It is translated as CASSLTKQVRTTEAFF.

Only a few counts were recorded for this clonotype. This chain connects TRBV2 to TRBJ2-7; D is undetermined. V was clipped by 2 bases and J by 7 bases, with 9 bases between them. The CDR3 contains 12 residues. Germline CDR1 and CDR2: SNHLY and FYNNEI. The CDR3 coding sequence is TGTGCCAGCAGTGAACAGTCAATGGAGCAGTACTTC. Its translation is CASSEQSMEQYF.

This clonotype was seen a handful of times. The chain uses TRBV12-3 or TRBV12-4 and TRBJ1-1; tentatively, D is TRBD1 (5 bases). With 2 bases removed from V and 0 bases from J, the gap between germline ends came to 10 bases. The CDR3 runs 15 residues. As DNA, the CDR3 is TGTGCCAGCAGTTTACTCCCGGACATGAACACTGAAGCTTTCTTT. This encodes CASSLLPDMNTEAFF.

In this sample, this clonotype turned up a few times. J is TRBJ1-2 and V is TRBV9; weak D call: TRBD1 (6 bases). Germline CDR1 reads SGDLS; CDR2 reads YYNGEE. This CDR3 region has 12 residues. V was cut by 4 bases and J by 8 bases, with 12 bases left in between. DNA for the CDR3: TGTGCCAGCAGCACACCGGGACACGGCTACACCTTC. Its protein is CASSTPGHGYTF.

The chain uses TRBV30 and TRBJ2-7, with 9 bases fitting TRBD2. V was pared by 2 bases and J by 7 bases, with 12 bases of the junction left unmatched. This CDR3 is built from 15 residues. Germline lookup yields CDR1 GTSNPN and CDR2 SVGIG (reference sequence). The CDR3 region is CAWSWGRSGSGEQYF. DNA for the CDR3: TGTGCCTGGAGTTGGGGACGTAGCGGGAGTGGGGAGCAGTACTTC.

This clonotype was observed a handful of times. The chain uses TRBV6-1 and TRBJ2-1, with 13 positions matching TRBD2. CDR3 length: 19 amino acids. CDR1 is MNHNS, CDR2 SASEGT, per germline. With 6 bases clipped from V and 0 bases from J, the junction kept 11 bases outside the gene matches. Here the CDR3 reads CASSRLAGGLRTSYNEQFF. For the CDR3, the DNA is TGTGCCAGCAGCAGACTAGCGGGGGGTCTAAGAACCTCCTACAATGAGCAGTTCTTC.

This clonotype was counted a few times. The J gene is TRBJ1-2, the V gene TRBV6-5, with D perhaps TRBD1 (5 bases). The V end lost 0 bases, the J end lost 8 bases, and 13 bases lay between the germline ends. CDR1 and CDR2 from the germline V gene are MNHEY and SVGAGI. The CDR3 is 14 residues long. As DNA, the CDR3 is TGTGCCAGCAGTTACTCTAGGAGGGGTCGAGGCTACACCTTC. Protein sequence: CASSYSRRGRGYTF.

The CDR3 loop is CSVETSRYYNEQFF. The CDR3 nucleotides read TGCAGCGTCGAAACTAGCCGATACTACAATGAGCAGTTCTTC. The rearrangement joins TRBV29-1 to TRBJ2-1, with D tentatively TRBD2 (6 bases). Germline V gene sequence: CDR1 SQVTM, CDR2 ANQGSEA. Deletions cut 6 bases from V and 3 bases from J, with 15 bases between. This CDR3 has 14 amino acids.